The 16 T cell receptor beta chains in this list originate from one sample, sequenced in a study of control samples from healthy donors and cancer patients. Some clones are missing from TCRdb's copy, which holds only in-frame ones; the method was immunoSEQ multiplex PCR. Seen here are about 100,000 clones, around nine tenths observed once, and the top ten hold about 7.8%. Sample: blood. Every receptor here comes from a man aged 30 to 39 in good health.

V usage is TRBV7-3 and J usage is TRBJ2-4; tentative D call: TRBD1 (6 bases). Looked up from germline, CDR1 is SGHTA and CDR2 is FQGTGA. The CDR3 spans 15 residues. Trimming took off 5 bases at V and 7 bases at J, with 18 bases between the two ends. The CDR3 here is CASSPPGRGDNIQYF. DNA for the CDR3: TGTGCCAGCAGCCCTCCCGGCAGGGGTGATAACATTCAGTACTTC.

CDR3 bases: TGTGCCAGCAGCCGTTTCTCCCGCTTTGGGGAGCTGTTTTTT. This sequence encodes CASSRFSRFGELFF. V and J are TRBV5-5 and TRBJ2-2; D not certain. This CDR3 is built from 14 residues. V shed 4 bases and J shed 8 bases, with 15 bases lying between them. From germline, CDR1 is SGHKS and CDR2 YYEKEE (reference sequence).

In DNA, the CDR3 is TGTGCCAGCAGCTCTCCCGGAGTCAATGGCTACACCTTC. Its protein product is CASSSPGVNGYTF. The gene calls are TRBV5-5 and TRBJ1-2; D remains ambiguous. The germline CDR1 and CDR2 sequences are SGHKS and YYEKEE (reference sequence). V was pared by 3 bases and J by 6 bases, with 12 bases between. The CDR3 spans 13 residues.

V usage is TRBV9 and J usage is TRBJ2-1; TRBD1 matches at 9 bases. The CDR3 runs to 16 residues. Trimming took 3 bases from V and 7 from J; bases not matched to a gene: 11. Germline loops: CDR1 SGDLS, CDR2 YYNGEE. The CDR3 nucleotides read TGTGCCAGCAGCGGAAGTCCGCGACAGGGGGGAAATGAGCAGTTCTTC. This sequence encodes CASSGSPRQGGNEQFF.

This chain's CDR3 is CASSLAGIKTGVLMDTQYF. The CDR3 bases are TGTGCCAGCAGCTTGGCGGGGATTAAGACAGGAGTTCTGATGGATACGCAGTATTTT. The V and J genes are TRBV5-8 and TRBJ2-3; D may be TRBD1 (6 bases). The CDR3 contains 19 residues. Trimming cost V 0 bases and J 6 bases, with 26 bases left between them. Germline CDR1 and CDR2: SGHTS and YDEGEE.

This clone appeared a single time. The CDR3 loop is CASKPLAANTGELFF. In DNA, the CDR3 is TGTGCCAGCAAGCCCCTAGCGGCGAACACCGGGGAGCTGTTTTTT. The chain employs TRBV2 and TRBJ2-2; 7 positions match TRBD2. The germline gives CDR1 SNHLY, CDR2 FYNNEI. Losses at the gene ends were 7 bases for V and 0 bases for J; bases not matched to a gene: 5. This CDR3 has 15 amino acids.

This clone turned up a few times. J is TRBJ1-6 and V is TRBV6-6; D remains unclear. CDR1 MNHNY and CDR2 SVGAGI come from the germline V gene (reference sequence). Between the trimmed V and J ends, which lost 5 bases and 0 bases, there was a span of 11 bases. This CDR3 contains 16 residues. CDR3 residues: CASSRNWDSYNSPLHF. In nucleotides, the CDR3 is TGTGCCAGCAGTCGAAACTGGGACTCCTATAATTCACCCCTCCACTTT.

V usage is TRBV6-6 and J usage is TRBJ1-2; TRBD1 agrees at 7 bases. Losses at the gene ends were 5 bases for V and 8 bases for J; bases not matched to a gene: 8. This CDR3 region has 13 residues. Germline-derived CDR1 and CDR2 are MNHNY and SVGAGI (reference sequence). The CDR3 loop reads CASSDDRVWGYTF. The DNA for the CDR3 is TGTGCCAGCAGTGACGACAGGGTGTGGGGCTACACCTTC.

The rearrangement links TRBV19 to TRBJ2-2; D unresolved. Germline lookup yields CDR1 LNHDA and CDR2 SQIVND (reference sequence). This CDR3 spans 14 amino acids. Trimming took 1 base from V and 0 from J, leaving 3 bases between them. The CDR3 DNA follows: TGTGCCAGTAGTATAGTTCCGAACACCGGGGAGCTGTTTTTT. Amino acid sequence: CASSIVPNTGELFF.

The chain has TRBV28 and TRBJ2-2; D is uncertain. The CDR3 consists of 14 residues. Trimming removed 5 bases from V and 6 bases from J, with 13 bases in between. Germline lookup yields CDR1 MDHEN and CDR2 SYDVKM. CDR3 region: CASSLSTVPGELFF. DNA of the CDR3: TGTGCCAGCAGTCTCTCTACGGTCCCCGGGGAGCTGTTTTTT.

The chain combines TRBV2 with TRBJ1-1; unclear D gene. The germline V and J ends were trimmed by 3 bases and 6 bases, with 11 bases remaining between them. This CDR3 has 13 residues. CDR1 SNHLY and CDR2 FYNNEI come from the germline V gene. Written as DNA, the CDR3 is TGTGCCAGCAGTGACCGGGCAGCCGCTGAAGCTTTCTTT. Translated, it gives CASSDRAAAEAFF.

The CDR3 protein is CASGRNTGELFF. In nucleotides, the CDR3 is TGTGCTAGTGGGCGGAACACCGGGGAGCTGTTTTTT. The V and J genes are TRBV12-5 and TRBJ2-2; D not certain. CDR3 size: 12 residues. V lost 6 bases and J lost 1, with 3 bases in between. Germline assignment: CDR1 LGHNT and CDR2 FRNRAP.

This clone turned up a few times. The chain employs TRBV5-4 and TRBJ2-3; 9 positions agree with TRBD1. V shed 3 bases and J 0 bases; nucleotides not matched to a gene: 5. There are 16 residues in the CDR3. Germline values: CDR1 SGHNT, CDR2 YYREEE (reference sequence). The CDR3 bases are TGTGCCAGCAGCTCGACCGGGACAGGGAGCACAGATACGCAGTATTTT. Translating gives CASSSTGTGSTDTQYF.

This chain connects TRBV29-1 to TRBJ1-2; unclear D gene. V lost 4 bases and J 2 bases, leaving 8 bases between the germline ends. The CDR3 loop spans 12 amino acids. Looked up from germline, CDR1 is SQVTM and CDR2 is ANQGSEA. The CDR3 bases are TGCAGCGTTGGCGGTCAGAACTATGGCTACACCTTC. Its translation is CSVGGQNYGYTF.

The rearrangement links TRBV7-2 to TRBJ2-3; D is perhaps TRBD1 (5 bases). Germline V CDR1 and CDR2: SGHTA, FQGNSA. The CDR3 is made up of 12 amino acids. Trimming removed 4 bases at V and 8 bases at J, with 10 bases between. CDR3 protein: CASSSSGFTQYF. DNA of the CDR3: TGTGCCAGCAGCTCATCAGGGTTTACGCAGTATTTT.

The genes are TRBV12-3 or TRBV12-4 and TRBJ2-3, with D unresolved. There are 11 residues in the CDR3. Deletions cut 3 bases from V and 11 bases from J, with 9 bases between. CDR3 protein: CASSFQEQQYF. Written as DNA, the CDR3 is TGTGCCAGCAGTTTTCAGGAGCAGCAGTATTTT.